This T cell receptor (beta chain) was found in a study of blood T cells in healthy people across ages. About the study: Roughly one uniquely barcoded beta molecule per two T cells was captured. Study outcomes and limitations: A roughly linear age-dependent decrease characterized TCR beta diversity per million T cells. Leaving the PBMCs unsorted stopped any conclusive comparison of naive versus antigen-experienced cells.

Germline CDR1 LGHDT, CDR2 YNNKEL (reference sequence). The CDR3 covers 14 residues. Trimming shortened V by 1 base and J by 5 bases, and 9 bases separated the two germline ends. Alongside a J-beta primer mix, a sample-barcoded 5' primer served in a second PCR lasting roughly 7 to 11 cycles. Every cDNA molecule carried a tag from a template-switch adaptor bearing 12 random nucleotides. TCRdb processed the 5' RACE reads anew with MiXCR; each CDR3 protein has one entry. Among 650,000 to 800,000 distinct CDR3 sequences listed, 40% to 50% were seen once. Points on this clonotype: The antigen is not known.

The sequence was obtained from a man between 60 and 75 years old in good health. The sequenced material came from blood. V gene TRBV3-1 combines with J gene TRBJ1-5; TRBD1 might be the D (5 bases). The CDR3 DNA reads as TGTGCCAGCAGCCAAGCGGGGCGCGATCAGCCCCAGCATTTT. Its translation: CASSQAGRDQPQHF.